Below, 12 T cell receptor beta chains from the same sample are listed, as sequenced in a study of neurological immune-mediated disorders. MiXCR, applied by TCRdb to the 5' RACE reads, yields one record per CDR3 protein. Among tens of thousands of distinct CDR3 sequences listed, 4% to 5.5% were seen once. Sequenced input: CD4+ T cells from blood. These receptors were collected from a man younger than 35 in good health.

At least ten counts were recorded for this clonotype. The chain has TRBV6-2 or TRBV6-3 and TRBJ2-2; D unclear. This CDR3 comprises 14 residues. CDR1 and CDR2 (germline): MNHEY, SVGEGT. V was cut by 6 bases and J by 7 bases, with 15 bases left in between. CDR3 amino acids: CASRLLGWSGELFF. The CDR3 region has the DNA TGTGCCAGCAGACTATTGGGTTGGAGCGGGGAGCTGTTTTTT.

The sample holds many counts of this clonotype. This chain uses TRBV11-2 with TRBJ2-3; TRBD2 aligns across 7 bases. CDR1 SGHAT and CDR2 FQNNGV come from the germline V gene. The CDR3 is 15 residues long. V trimming: 2 bases; J trimming: 3 bases; junction bases outside the gene matches: 5. The CDR3 DNA follows: TGTGCCAGCAGCTTATTCGGACTAGATACAGATACGCAGTATTTT. This encodes CASSLFGLDTDTQYF.

This clonotype showed up many times. The chain has TRBV5-1 and TRBJ1-1, with D maybe TRBD1 (5 bases). CDR3 length equals 17 residues. Germline CDR1 reads SGHRS; CDR2 reads YFSETQ. V gave up 0 bases and J gave up 0 bases, with 15 bases separating them. As DNA, the CDR3 is TGCGCCAGCAGCTTGGTCCGCGGGGGAGAATTGAACACTGAAGCTTTCTTT. Protein sequence: CASSLVRGGELNTEAFF.

This clonotype was detected many times. J is TRBJ1-6 and V is TRBV6-5, with D perhaps TRBD1 (6 bases). Germline assignment: CDR1 MNHEY and CDR2 SVGAGI. The CDR3 runs to 16 residues. V was trimmed by 4 bases and J by 7 bases, leaving 17 bases between them. The chain's CDR3 is CASSLEQGVWNSPLHF. The CDR3 nucleotides are TGTGCCAGCAGTTTAGAACAGGGAGTTTGGAATTCACCCCTCCACTTT.

This clonotype was counted ten times or more. The chain links TRBV28 to TRBJ1-6, with a possible D match to TRBD1 (5 bases). The CDR3 sequence is 13 residues long. The V gene lost 11 bases and the J gene lost 8 bases, with 16 bases spanning the gap. Per germline, CDR1 MDHEN and CDR2 SYDVKM. This chain's CDR3 is CAGRRGVDSPLHF. For the CDR3, the DNA is TGTGCCGGCCGCCGAGGGGTCGATTCACCCCTCCACTTT.

This clonotype was recorded many times. This chain uses TRBV7-2 with TRBJ2-3; 7 bases fit TRBD2. V lost 5 bases to trimming and J lost 6 bases; unmatched junction nucleotides: 11. Germline-derived CDR1 and CDR2 are SGHTA and FQGNSA. The CDR3 is 15 residues long. CDR3 DNA sequence: TGTGCCAGCAGCCGGGAGGTGGTATCGGGGGATACGCAGTATTTT. Protein product: CASSREVVSGDTQYF.

This clonotype was counted at least ten times. The chain couples TRBV11-2 to TRBJ1-5, with 7 bases that match TRBD1. V lost 5 bases to trimming and J lost 1 base; unmatched junction nucleotides: 8. The CDR3 is made up of 16 amino acids. Germline lookup yields CDR1 SGHAT and CDR2 FQNNGV. The CDR3 coding sequence is TGTGCCAGCAGCCCCGCAGGGGGAACGAGCAATCAGCCCCAGCATTTT. Protein sequence: CASSPAGGTSNQPQHF.

In this sample, this clonotype turned up many times. V usage is TRBV20-1 and J usage is TRBJ2-3; D possibly corresponds to TRBD2 (6 bases). The CDR3 length is 16 residues. In germline, CDR1 is DFQATT, CDR2 SNEGSKA (reference sequence). Trimming removed 1 base from V and 7 bases from J, with 21 bases in between. As DNA, the CDR3 is TGCAGTGCTAGAGCACCCTCGGGGGTGTGGGGATATACGCAGTATTTT. It yields the protein CSARAPSGVWGYTQYF.

This clonotype occurred many times. The chain recombines TRBV20-1 with TRBJ1-5, with TRBD1 as a possible D gene (5 bases). V lost 6 bases and J lost 2, with 14 bases in between. Germline V CDR1 and CDR2: DFQATT, SNEGSKA (reference sequence). The CDR3 is made up of 14 amino acids. The CDR3 DNA sequence: TGCAGTGCCCTCGGTCAAGGGGGCAATCAGCCCCAGCATTTT. Its protein is CSALGQGGNQPQHF.

As concerns this clonotype: Since a much larger clone is just one base distant, this may be a read error. The chain links TRBV20-1 to TRBJ2-1, with a tentative D call TRBD2 (6 bases). The CDR3 extends over 14 amino acids. V was shortened by 1 base and J by 3 bases, with 10 bases between the two germline ends. The germline gives CDR1 DFQATT, CDR2 SNEGSKA (reference sequence). CDR3 amino acids: CSARGTTYYNEQFF. Here the CDR3 DNA reads TGCAGTGCTAGAGGGACTACGTACTACAATGAGCAGTTCTTC.

This clonotype was observed many times. The chain combines TRBV5-1 with TRBJ2-7, with D perhaps matching TRBD2 (6 bases). This CDR3 contains 16 residues. With 1 base removed from V and 0 bases from J, the gap between germline ends came to 14 bases. CDR1 and CDR2 (germline): SGHRS, YFSETQ. This chain's CDR3 is CASSLYPGLVSYEQYF. DNA for the CDR3: TGCGCCAGCAGCTTGTATCCGGGACTTGTCTCCTACGAGCAGTACTTC.

This clonotype was seen at least ten times. The rearrangement joins TRBV7-2 to TRBJ1-1; maybe TRBD1 (6 bases). V lost 5 bases, J lost 3 bases, and 7 bases lay in between. In germline, CDR1 is SGHTA, CDR2 FQGNSA. The CDR3 runs 12 residues. The CDR3, as DNA: TGTGCCAGCAGCGGACAGCACACTGAAGCTTTCTTT. The encoded protein is CASSGQHTEAFF.